These 14 T cell receptor beta chains share one sample of origin, sequenced in a study of beta chain features in type 1 diabetes. These receptors have no identified antigens. General observations from the study: All four CD4+ subsets of Type 1 diabetes patients contained TCRB CDR3s that were moderately but significantly shorter.

cDNA synthesis used the whole RNA isolate, giving expressed TCRB sequences. Method: immunoSEQ multiplex PCR; TCRdb's copy keeps in-frame clones and lacks some. The sample carries approximately 730,000 clones, around an eighth recorded once. Sequenced: naive CD4+ T cells from blood. All receptors derive from a man between 18 and 29 years old with type 1 diabetes.

The rearrangement joins TRBV5-4 to TRBJ1-3; D possibly corresponds to TRBD1 (6 bases). V was clipped by 4 bases and J by 0 bases, with 11 bases between them. The CDR3 covers 15 residues. The germline CDR1 and CDR2 sequences are SGHNT and YYREEE (reference sequence). CDR3 sequence reads: CASSPDRSSGNTIYF. Here the CDR3 DNA reads TGTGCCAGCAGCCCCGACAGGAGCTCTGGAAACACCATATATTTT.

This clone appeared a few times. The J gene is TRBJ1-6, the V gene TRBV7-2, with unresolved D. Germline V gives CDR1 SGHTA, CDR2 FQGNSA. V was clipped by 3 bases and J by 7 bases, with 10 bases between them. This CDR3 comprises 14 residues. The CDR3 sequence: CASSLIVGNSPLHF. The CDR3 region has the DNA TGTGCCAGCAGCTTGATTGTCGGGAATTCACCCCTCCACTTT.

The chain has TRBV9 and TRBJ2-1, with D perhaps being TRBD1 or TRBD2 (5 bases each). Germline assignment: CDR1 SGDLS and CDR2 YYNGEE. The CDR3 loop spans 16 amino acids. With 4 bases removed from V and 4 bases from J, the gap between germline ends came to 18 bases. CDR3: CASSFGTPQEYNEQFF. As DNA, the CDR3 is TGTGCCAGCAGCTTTGGGACCCCACAAGAGTACAATGAGCAGTTCTTC.

The V and J genes are TRBV9 and TRBJ1-1; perhaps TRBD1 as D (6 bases). The germline CDR1 and CDR2 sequences are SGDLS and YYNGEE. The CDR3 is 16 amino acids. The V and J ends lost 4 bases and 1 base respectively, with 17 bases between them. CDR3 in amino acids: CASSPSAGGGNTEAFF. Here the CDR3 DNA reads TGTGCCAGCAGCCCCTCCGCGGGGGGCGGGAACACTGAAGCTTTCTTT.

The chain recombines TRBV7-8 with TRBJ2-7; tentatively, D is TRBD1 or TRBD2 (6 bases each). Trimming shortened V by 4 bases and J by 2 bases, and 15 bases separated the two germline ends. Germline V lookup: CDR1 SGHVS, CDR2 FQNEAQ. CDR3 length equals 15 residues. The CDR3 is CASSSTGTSTYEQYF. The CDR3 nucleotides are TGTGCCAGCAGCTCCACAGGGACTTCAACCTACGAGCAGTACTTC. The whole variable domain, filled in from reference TRBV7-8 and TRBJ2-7, reads GAGVSQSPRYKVAKRGQDVALRCDPISGHVSLFWYQQALGQGPEFLTYFQNEAQLDKSGLPSDRFFAERPEGSVSTLKIQRTQQEDSAVYLCASSSTGTSTYEQYFGPGTRLTVT.

The V call is TRBV30, the J call TRBJ1-1; 8 positions agree with TRBD1. This CDR3 is built from 14 residues. J was trimmed by 0 bases and V by 6 bases; bases with no gene match: 6. The V gene's germline CDR1 is GTSNPN and CDR2 SVGIG (reference sequence). The CDR3 DNA follows: TGTGCCTGCGGGACAGGAGGGTTGAACACTGAAGCTTTCTTT. Amino acids: CACGTGGLNTEAFF.

The CDR3 sequence is CASSSPTYPGANVLTF. The CDR3 DNA reads TGTGCCAGCAGCTCGCCCACCTATCCTGGGGCCAACGTCCTGACTTTC. The rearrangement joins TRBV7-2 to TRBJ2-6; D unclear. Between the trimmed V and J ends, which lost 4 bases and 2 bases, there was a span of 12 bases. This CDR3 is 16 amino acids long. Per the germline V gene, CDR1 is SGHTA and CDR2 is FQGNSA.

This chain joins TRBV27 and TRBJ2-1, with TRBD1 as a possible D gene (6 bases). The CDR3 runs 17 residues. CDR1 and CDR2 (germline): MNHEY, SMNVEV (reference sequence). V was trimmed by 2 bases and J by 2 bases, leaving 16 bases between them. CDR3 protein: CASSLVSGQIAYNEQFF. CDR3 nucleotide sequence: TGTGCCAGCAGTTTAGTTTCCGGACAGATCGCCTACAATGAGCAGTTCTTC.

This clone has just a few counts. The J gene is TRBJ1-1, the V gene TRBV28, with no clear D. The CDR3 extends over 13 amino acids. The V end was cut by 7 bases, the J end by 1 base, with 10 bases between. The germline gives CDR1 MDHEN, CDR2 SYDVKM. CDR3 sequence reads: CASIPYRNTEAFF. In DNA form, the CDR3 reads TGTGCCAGCATACCCTACAGGAACACTGAAGCTTTCTTT.

A few counts support this clone. The chain links TRBV19 to TRBJ1-5; no reliable D call. This CDR3 region has 13 residues. V lost 5 bases to trimming and J lost 1 base, with 6 bases between them. Germline V gene sequence: CDR1 LNHDA, CDR2 SQIVND (reference sequence). The CDR3 DNA reads TGTGCCAGTAGTTACTTAAGCAATCAGCCCCAGCATTTT. Its translation: CASSYLSNQPQHF.

The gene calls are TRBV29-1 and TRBJ1-2; D remains unclear. V was cut by 7 bases and J by 0 bases, with 9 bases left in between. CDR3 length: 12 amino acids. Germline lookup yields CDR1 SQVTM and CDR2 ANQGSEA. The CDR3: CSAAVPNYGYTF. The CDR3 nucleotides read TGCAGCGCTGCAGTACCTAACTATGGCTACACCTTC.

This clone has only a few counts. The chain employs TRBV18 and TRBJ2-5, with D tentatively TRBD1 (6 bases). The CDR3 spans 16 residues. Germline CDR1 reads KGHSH; CDR2 reads LQKENI. V was trimmed by 0 bases and J by 5 bases, leaving 16 bases between them. CDR3 DNA: TGTGCCAGCTCACCACCGCAGGGGCTAGGGATGGAGACCCAGTACTTC. Translation: CASSPPQGLGMETQYF.

This clone was observed a handful of times. This chain links TRBV7-7 with TRBJ2-5, with D perhaps assigned TRBD1 or TRBD2 (6 bases each). The V gene lost 1 base and the J gene lost 5 bases, with 14 bases spanning the gap. The CDR3 totals 15 residues. CDR1 and CDR2 from the germline V gene are SSHAT and FNYEAQ (reference sequence). The CDR3 sequence is CASSLDPGGAETQYF. The CDR3 DNA is TGTGCCAGCAGCTTAGACCCCGGGGGCGCGGAGACCCAGTACTTC.

This clone has only a few counts. The chain employs TRBV4-1 and TRBJ1-1; D not resolved. V lost 1 base, J lost 1 base, and 10 bases lay in between. CDR3 size: 15 residues. Germline CDR1 and CDR2: MGHRA and YSYEKL. The CDR3 region is CASSQVLGPNTEAFF. The CDR3 DNA is TGCGCCAGCAGCCAAGTTCTAGGGCCGAACACTGAAGCTTTCTTT.